Each of the 24 T cell receptor beta chains below was sequenced from the same sample in a study of tumor-infiltrating lymphocytes in primary liver carcinoma. Constant-region priming of about 520 ng total RNA yielded TCR beta cDNA. Slightly modified ARM-PCR served as the procedure for the TCR beta libraries. These libraries came from three rounds of nested multiplex PCR. It was with TRBV1-TRBV30 forward primers and a C-beta reverse primer that the first two PCR rounds were run, at around 9 cycles each. TCRdb reprocessed the multiplex PCR reads with MiXCR, giving one entry per CDR3 protein. The sample includes 99,000 or so distinct CDR3 sequences, over 55% of them seen just once. The study co-extracted DNA and RNA from about 19-30 mg of unsorted bulk tissue. The sequenced material came from liver tumor tissue from sampling region 5. Described subset: tumor region T5, tumor centre. These receptors were collected from a woman aged 60-70 years with primary liver carcinoma and hepatitis B virus infection.

This clonotype appeared many times. The chain uses TRBV7-9 and TRBJ2-1; no reliable D call. Germline CDR1 reads SEHNR; CDR2 reads FQNEAQ (reference sequence). The CDR3 is made up of 13 amino acids. With 2 bases removed from V and 10 bases from J, the gap between germline ends came to 12 bases. This CDR3 reads CASSLMAPREQFF. The CDR3 coding sequence is TGTGCCAGCAGCTTAATGGCTCCCAGGGAGCAGTTCTTC. Full variable domain (remainder filled in from reference TRBV7-9 and TRBJ2-1): DTGVSQNPRHKITKRGQNVTFRCDPISEHNRLYWYRQTLGQGPEFLTYFQNEAQLEKSRLLSDRFSAERPKGSFSTLEIQRTEQGDSAMYLCASSLMAPREQFFGPGTRLTVL.

Points on this clonotype: The junction departs from the called germline gene at one end, perhaps through a read error. J is TRBJ2-7 and V is TRBV11-2, with D unclear. Germline V gene data show CDR1 as SGHAT and CDR2 as FQNNGV. CDR3 length equals 13 residues. In DNA, the CDR3 is TGTGCCAACAGCTTAGAGAGTCGGAGCGAGCAGTACTTC. It is translated as CANSLESRSEQYF.

The genes are TRBV11-3 and TRBJ2-1; TRBD2 matches at 7 bases. Germline lookup yields CDR1 SGHNT and CDR2 YENEEA. V gave up 7 bases and J gave up 6 bases; unmatched junction bases: 18. The CDR3 is made up of 17 amino acids. For the CDR3, the DNA is TGTGCCAGCACCTCCCGGGGGGTGCGGACAATGGGCAATGAGCAGTTCTTC. Protein product: CASTSRGVRTMGNEQFF. The full variable domain, with the rest looked up from reference TRBV11-3 and TRBJ2-1, is EAGVVQSPRYKIIEKKQPVAFWCNPISGHNTLYWYLQNLGQGPELLIRYENEEAVDDSQLPKDRFSAERLKGVDSTLKIQPAELGDSAVYLCASTSRGVRTMGNEQFFGPGTRLTVL.

This chain connects TRBV19 to TRBJ1-1, with TRBD1 identical over 11 bases. Germline CDR1 LNHDA, CDR2 SQIVND (reference sequence). The CDR3 sequence is 16 residues long. The V segment lost 4 bases and the J segment 1 base; nucleotides outside the gene matches: 5. CDR3 DNA sequence: TGTGCCAGTAGTAGGACAGGGGGCGTATCGAACACTGAAGCTTTCTTT. The encoded protein is CASSRTGGVSNTEAFF.

The chain is built from TRBV14 and TRBJ2-1; D may correspond to TRBD1 or TRBD2 (5 bases each). Germline lookup yields CDR1 SGHDN and CDR2 FVKESK. This CDR3 comprises 16 residues. V lost 4 bases, J lost 6 bases, and 19 bases lay in between. Here the CDR3 DNA reads TGTGCCAGCAGCCTTCTCTGGGGGATAACTGGCAATGAGCAGTTCTTC. Its protein is CASSLLWGITGNEQFF.

Of note for this clonotype: Compared with germline, one end of the junction differs, possibly owing to a read error. The rearrangement uses TRBV12-5 and TRBJ2-1, with D tentatively TRBD2 (6 bases). Per the germline V gene, CDR1 is LGHNT and CDR2 is FRNRAP. The CDR3 covers 13 residues. The chain's CDR3 is CASDRGTFNDQFF. In DNA, the CDR3 is TGTGCTAGTGACCGAGGGACTTTCAATGATCAGTTCTTC.

This clonotype has just a few counts. The chain combines TRBV21-1 with TRBJ1-2; TRBD1 is the table's D call and was not checked against the DNA. TRBV21-1 is shown as a pseudogene. This CDR3 region has 13 residues. The CDR3 DNA is TGTGCCAGCAGCACCCCAGGGAACTATGGCTACACCTTC. It specifies CASSTPGNYGYTF.

This chain joins TRBV5-5 and TRBJ1-1; 9 bases agree with TRBD1. The V segment lost 4 bases and the J segment 3 bases; nucleotides outside the gene matches: 7. CDR3 size: 15 residues. Germline loops: CDR1 SGHKS, CDR2 YYEKEE (reference sequence). The CDR3 sequence: CASSTRTGDDTEAFF. CDR3 bases: TGTGCCAGCAGCACACGGACAGGGGACGACACTGAAGCTTTCTTT.

This chain connects TRBV12-3 or TRBV12-4 to TRBJ1-1, with D unclear. V lost 5 bases and J lost 0, with 13 bases in between. CDR3 length equals 15 residues. This CDR3 is CASSTWVPMNTEAFF. The CDR3 DNA reads as TGTGCCAGCAGTACATGGGTACCTATGAACACTGAAGCTTTCTTT.

Details on this clonotype: With a much larger clone just one base away, this may be a read error. The chain couples TRBV30 to TRBJ2-6; D uncertain. Trimming stripped 0 bases from V and 3 bases from J, with 9 bases between. The CDR3 is made up of 15 amino acids. The V gene's germline CDR1 is GTSNPN and CDR2 SVGIG (reference sequence). CDR3 DNA: TGTGCCTGGAGTGTACACCATGGTGGGGCCAACGTCCTGACTTTC. Protein sequence: CAWSVHHGGANVLTF.

Regarding this clonotype: One end of the junction fails to match germline, which may point to a read error. This chain joins TRBV28 and TRBJ2-6; 11 bases are a match to TRBD1. CDR1 is MDHEN and CDR2 is SYDVKM in the germline V gene. CDR3 length: 18 residues. The CDR3 DNA sequence: TGTGCCAGTACTTCACCCAGGACAGGGGGCGATGGGGCCAACGTCCTGATTTTC. Translation: CASTSPRTGGDGANVLIF.

This clonotype has only one observation. The chain uses TRBV11-3 and TRBJ2-3; D gene ambiguous. Trimming shortened V by 0 bases and J by 14 bases, and 15 bases separated the two germline ends. Germline CDR1 is SGHNT and CDR2 is YENEEA. The length of the CDR3 is 13 residues. The CDR3 DNA follows: TGTGCCAGCAGCTTAGAGGGGTGGGGTATGCGGTATTTT. Translating it yields CASSLEGWGMRYF.

With regard to this clonotype: Germline is not matched at one junction end, which may reflect a read error. The chain is built from TRBV6-1 and TRBJ2-1, with a tentative D call TRBD1 (6 bases). Germline CDR1 reads MNHNS; CDR2 reads SASEGT. The CDR3 is 16 amino acids. The CDR3 bases are TGTGCCAGCAGTGAAGCGTACAGGGATAACTACAATGAGCAGTCCTTC. This sequence encodes CASSEAYRDNYNEQSF.

Details on this clonotype: One junction end disagrees with the germline gene, perhaps due to a read error. The chain couples TRBV5-4 to TRBJ2-1; D is uncertain. CDR1 and CDR2 from the germline V gene are SGHNT and YYREEE (reference sequence). The length of the CDR3 is 15 residues. In DNA form, the CDR3 reads TGTGCCAACAGCCTAGGGCCTTCAGTATACAATGAGCAGTTCTTC. It specifies CANSLGPSVYNEQFF. The entire variable domain, with the rest obtained from reference TRBV5-4 and TRBJ2-1, is as follows: ETGVTQSPTHLIKTRGQQVTLRCSSQSGHNTVSWYQQALGQGPQFIFQYYREEENGRGNFPPRFSGLQFPNYSSELNVNALELDDSALYLCANSLGPSVYNEQFFGPGTRLTVL.

In its sample, this clonotype was seen a few times. One junction end does not reproduce the germline sequence, and a read error may be involved. The chain uses TRBV28 and TRBJ2-4; tentative D call: TRBD2 (8 bases). The CDR3 contains 16 residues. From germline, CDR1 is MDHEN and CDR2 SYDVKM. The CDR3 protein is CVSSIYSGTVKNIQYF. The CDR3, as DNA: TGTGTCAGCAGTATCTATAGCGGGACAGTCAAAAACATTCAGTACTTC.

For this clonotype: An end of the junction does not agree with germline; a read error may underlie this. This chain connects TRBV6-1 to TRBJ2-7; 7 nucleotides agree with TRBD2. The CDR3 runs to 15 residues. Germline V gene data show CDR1 as MNHNS and CDR2 as SASEGT. DNA for the CDR3: TGTGCCAGCACACAGGAGAAGGCCGGGGGGTACGGGCAGTACTTC. It codes for CASTQEKAGGYGQYF.

This clonotype was picked up many times. This chain links TRBV6-1 with TRBJ2-5, with unresolved D. This CDR3 has 13 amino acids. Per germline, CDR1 MNHNS and CDR2 SASEGT. Trimming cost V 6 bases and J 4 bases, with 12 bases left between them. CDR3 in amino acids: CASRSYRVETQYF. CDR3 coding DNA: TGTGCCAGCAGAAGTTATCGGGTAGAGACCCAGTACTTC.

In the case of this clonotype: At one boundary the junction diverges from the germline segment, which might be a read error. The V gene is TRBV5-6, the J gene TRBJ2-7, with 7 positions matching TRBD1. Germline V gene data show CDR1 as SGHDT and CDR2 as YYEEEE. This CDR3 region has 15 residues. The CDR3 region has the DNA TGTGCCAGTAGCTCGGTGGACAGGAATACTTACGAGCAGTACTTC. It encodes CASSSVDRNTYEQYF.

Of note for this clonotype: The CDR3 end shows no conserved phenylalanine or tryptophan, and so a read error is likely. It is unclear where the CDR3 begins or ends on the DNA, so no DNA is shown, and the CDR3 is as TCRdb lists it. V gene TRBV11-2 combines with J gene TRBJ2-7. The CDR3 sequence runs 12 residues, both termini included. Germline V gene lookup returns CDR1 SGHAT and CDR2 FQNNGV. The CDR3 loop is CASSSVGYEQYS.

Worth noting for this clonotype: The junction departs from the called germline gene at one end, perhaps through a read error. J is TRBJ2-5 and V is TRBV7-9, with TRBD2 matching over 7 bases. The CDR3 totals 12 residues. Germline-derived CDR1 and CDR2 are SEHNR and FQNEAQ (reference sequence). The CDR3: CASSGLGDTQYF. The CDR3 DNA sequence: TGTGCTAGCAGCGGACTAGGAGATACCCAGTACTTC. Full variable domain (remainder filled in from reference TRBV7-9 and TRBJ2-5): DTGVSQNPRHKITKRGQNVTFRCDPISEHNRLYWYRQTLGQGPEFLTYFQNEAQLEKSRLLSDRFSAERPKGSFSTLEIQRTEQGDSAMYLCASSGLGDTQYFGPGTRLLVL.

With regard to this clonotype: The junction departs from germline at one end; a sequencing error may be responsible. The chain uses TRBV4-2 and TRBJ2-6; 7 bases align to TRBD1. CDR1 is LGHNA, CDR2 YNFKEQ, per germline. The CDR3 is made up of 19 amino acids. CDR3 protein: CASSSLGTAVSSGANVLTF. CDR3 coding DNA: TGTGCCAGCAGCTCCCTGGGGACAGCGGTCTCCTCTGGAGCCAACGTCCTGACTTTC.

This clonotype was seen a few times. V and J are TRBV28 and TRBJ2-2; 12 bases line up with TRBD2. CDR3 length: 20 residues. The germline gives CDR1 MDHEN, CDR2 SYDVKM. Trimming at V came to 7 bases and at J to 8 bases, leaving 23 bases not matched to a gene. The CDR3 region is CASTPSTSSLAGGPAGELFF. CDR3 DNA: TGTGCCAGCACCCCATCGACCTCCTCCCTAGCGGGAGGGCCGGCGGGGGAGCTGTTTTTT.

Comment on this clonotype: At one of its ends the junction is not consistent with the germline gene, which may arise from a read error. This sequence joins TRBV11-3 and TRBJ1-1, with D hard to call. From germline, CDR1 is SGHNT and CDR2 YENEEA. CDR3 length equals 15 residues. The CDR3 spells CAGSPPRALNAEAFF. For the CDR3, the DNA is TGTGCCGGCAGCCCCCCACGGGCCTTGAACGCTGAAGCTTTCTTT.

On this clonotype: A much larger clonotype is one base distant, so this may be a read error. The V gene is TRBV7-8, the J gene TRBJ2-7; 10 bases line up with TRBD2. V shed 3 bases, J shed 7 bases, and the junction held 9 bases outside the gene matches. Germline V gene lookup returns CDR1 SGHVS and CDR2 FQNEAQ. The CDR3 runs 15 residues. This CDR3 reads CASSLVLAGAGEQYF. CDR3 DNA sequence: TGTGCCAGCAGCTTGGTGCTAGCGGGAGCGGGGGAGCAGTACTTC. Together with reference TRBV7-8 and TRBJ2-7, the CDR3 gives the full variable domain: GAGVSQSPRYKVAKRGQDVALRCDPISGHVSLFWYQQALGQGPEFLTYFQNEAQLDKSGLPSDRFFAERPEGSVSTLKIQRTQQEDSAVYLCASSLVLAGAGEQYFGPGTRLTVT.